A single sample gave rise to the 15 T cell receptor beta chains below, sequenced in a study of identical twins. TCRdb itself ran the 5' RACE reads through MiXCR, one entry per CDR3 protein. There are 200,000 to 250,000 distinct CDR3 sequences in the sample; approximately 12% occur only once, and 3.5% to 5% lies in the top ten. This sample also appeared in a second study, on yellow fever vaccine responses in identical twins.

Sequenced sample: memory (CD45RO+) T cells sorted from blood. All receptors derive from a woman between 18 and 30 years old in good health.

This clonotype was counted ten times or more. The gene calls are TRBV4-1 and TRBJ1-1; D unresolved. The CDR3 is 14 amino acids. The germline CDR1 and CDR2 sequences are MGHRA and YSYEKL. V dropped 1 base and J dropped 3 bases, with 9 bases sitting between them. Here the CDR3 DNA reads TGCGCCAGCAGCCAAGTAGCAGCGGACACTGAAGCTTTCTTT. Its translation is CASSQVAADTEAFF.

The sample holds a few counts of this clonotype. The chain combines TRBV30 with TRBJ2-1; a weak D match, TRBD2 (6 bases). The V gene's germline CDR1 is GTSNPN and CDR2 SVGIG (reference sequence). V was pared by 5 bases and J by 0 bases, with 11 bases between. The CDR3 length is 14 residues. In DNA form, the CDR3 reads TGTGCCTGGCGCAAGACTAGCTCCTACAATGAGCAGTTCTTC. Translated: CAWRKTSSYNEQFF.

This clonotype has just a few counts. The chain has TRBV5-5 and TRBJ2-1; possible D gene TRBD2, 6 bases. CDR3 length: 16 residues. Germline assignment: CDR1 SGHKS and CDR2 YYEKEE (reference sequence). The ends were cut back, 0 bases at V and 3 bases at J, with 13 bases in the middle. The CDR3 region is CASSLVGGRLYNEQFF. CDR3 nucleotide sequence: TGTGCCAGCAGCTTGGTGGGGGGAAGGCTCTACAATGAGCAGTTCTTC.

The chain carries TRBV18 and TRBJ2-6; TRBD2 is a possible D gene (5 bases). Trimming left V 2 bases short and J 0 bases short, with 8 bases between. CDR3 length: 16 amino acids. The germline gives CDR1 KGHSH, CDR2 LQKENI. The DNA for the CDR3 is TGTGCCAGCTCACCAGGGGAGCTCTCTGGGGCCAACGTCCTGACTTTC. It is translated as CASSPGELSGANVLTF.

J is TRBJ2-5 and V is TRBV6-4; TRBD1 might be the D (6 bases). The CDR3 covers 14 residues. Trimming took 3 bases from V and 2 from J, leaving 10 bases between them. Germline CDR1 MRHNA, CDR2 SNTAGT. CDR3 residues: CASSEGGAQETQYF. The CDR3 DNA follows: TGTGCCAGCAGTGAAGGGGGAGCTCAAGAGACCCAGTACTTC.

The table lists this clonotype with many counts. This chain connects TRBV7-9 to TRBJ2-7; D unclear. Germline V gives CDR1 SEHNR, CDR2 FQNEAQ (reference sequence). The CDR3 has 11 amino acids. V gave up 6 bases and J gave up 6 bases, with 9 bases separating them. Written as DNA, the CDR3 is TGTGCCAGCAGTAGGCAGGCCGAGCAGTACTTC. Translated: CASSRQAEQYF.

The V gene is TRBV24-1, the J gene TRBJ2-2; D may be TRBD2 (5 bases). Germline V CDR1 and CDR2: KGHDR, SFDVKD. The germline V and J ends were trimmed by 5 bases and 2 bases, with 20 bases remaining between them. CDR3 size: 18 residues. The CDR3 DNA follows: TGTGCCACCAGTGCACACCCCCGGACTGGAACAAACACCGGGGAGCTGTTTTTT. Its translation: CATSAHPRTGTNTGELFF.

The rearrangement links TRBV5-1 to TRBJ2-3; a possible D gene is TRBD1 (6 bases). The ends were cut back, 5 bases at V and 4 bases at J, with 11 bases in the middle. Germline loops: CDR1 SGHRS, CDR2 YFSETQ. CDR3 length: 13 amino acids. CDR3 loop: CASSHQGPDTQYF. The DNA for the CDR3 is TGCGCCAGCAGTCACCAGGGGCCAGATACGCAGTATTTT.

This clonotype was picked up many times. The V and J genes are TRBV5-1 and TRBJ2-1, with a weak D call TRBD1 (7 bases). Germline CDR1 reads SGHRS; CDR2 reads YFSETQ. There are 15 residues in the CDR3. CDR3 loop: CATRTGDSEYNEQFF. The CDR3 coding sequence is TGCGCGACTCGAACGGGGGACAGTGAATACAATGAGCAGTTCTTC.

This clonotype has more than one count but fewer than ten. The chain links TRBV20-1 to TRBJ2-7; D is ambiguous. Germline-derived CDR1 and CDR2 are DFQATT and SNEGSKA (reference sequence). Trimming removed 2 bases at V and 0 bases at J, with 8 bases between. The CDR3 totals 13 residues. CDR3 in DNA: TGCAGTGCTAGACCCTCCTACTCCTACGAGCAGTACTTC. Residues: CSARPSYSYEQYF.

The chain recombines TRBV20-1 with TRBJ1-2, with a weak D call TRBD1 (5 bases). Germline CDR1 and CDR2: DFQATT and SNEGSKA (reference sequence). There are 16 residues in the CDR3. V was trimmed by 1 base and J by 4 bases, leaving 19 bases between them. The DNA of the CDR3 is TGCAGTGCTAGAGTGCATGGGCAGGGCGGGAGCTATGGCTACACCTTC. Translating it yields CSARVHGQGGSYGYTF.

Only a few counts were recorded for this clonotype. The rearrangement links TRBV9 to TRBJ1-6; a weak D match, TRBD1 (5 bases). Trimming removed 3 bases at V and 4 bases at J, with 8 bases between. Germline V CDR1 and CDR2: SGDLS, YYNGEE. There are 14 residues in the CDR3. CDR3 residues: CASSEGRYNSPLHF. CDR3 coding DNA: TGTGCCAGCAGCGAGGGGCGGTATAATTCACCCCTCCACTTT. Supplemented by reference TRBV9 and TRBJ1-6, the full variable domain reads DSGVTQTPKHLITATGQRVTLRCSPRSGDLSVYWYQQSLDQGLQFLIQYYNGEERAKGNILERFSAQQFPDLHSELNLSSLELGDSALYFCASSEGRYNSPLHFGNGTRLTVT.

This clonotype has a handful of counts. V gene TRBV5-1 combines with J gene TRBJ1-3; TRBD1 agrees at 7 bases. Germline V gives CDR1 SGHRS, CDR2 YFSETQ. J lost 0 bases, V lost 1 base, and 4 bases had no gene match. The CDR3 is made up of 16 amino acids. The CDR3 region is CASSLTGDLSGNTIYF. CDR3 bases: TGCGCCAGCAGCTTGACAGGGGATCTCTCTGGAAACACCATATATTTT.

This clonotype was picked up a small number of times. The V gene is TRBV7-9, the J gene TRBJ2-1; TRBD2 agrees at 9 bases. Germline CDR1 and CDR2: SEHNR and FQNEAQ (reference sequence). This CDR3 is built from 16 residues. The trim removed 1 base at V and 2 bases at J, leaving 3 bases unmatched. In DNA, the CDR3 is TGTGCCAGCAGCTTAGTGGCTAGCGGGGCCTACAATGAGCAGTTCTTC. Its protein product is CASSLVASGAYNEQFF.

Only one count was recorded for this clonotype. The chain joins TRBV4-3 to TRBJ2-5; 8 nucleotides align to TRBD2. The CDR3 is 16 residues long. With 1 base clipped from V and 4 bases from J, the junction kept 8 bases outside the gene matches. The germline V gene has CDR1 LGHNA and CDR2 YSLEER. CDR3 residues: CASSQGGSGKGETQYF. The CDR3 nucleotides read TGCGCCAGCAGCCAAGGGGGTAGCGGGAAGGGAGAGACCCAGTACTTC.